The next 27 T cell receptor beta chains were all read from a single sample in a study of T cells in women clearing cervical HPV infection. The data were produced by immunoSEQ multiplex PCR, yet TCRdb's version contains in-frame clones alone and is incomplete. The clone table shows about 24,000 clones, with the ten largest holding approximately 5.4%. Sequenced input: blood buffy coat. The receptors were gathered from a woman aged 18-70 years with a cervical HPV16 infection that either progressed to CIN3+ or cleared (not recorded which).

As to this clone: The read ends 3 residues early relative to the CDR3; the germline J gene fills the gap. The chain recombines TRBV19 with TRBJ2-1; 7 nucleotides match TRBD2. CDR3 length: 17 amino acids. CDR1 and CDR2 from the germline V gene are LNHDA and SQIVND (reference sequence). The V and J ends lost 4 bases and 3 bases, in that order; junction bases with no gene match: 12. Incomplete CDR3 DNA: TGTGCCAGTAGTAGACTTCGTGACGGGGGGAACTACAATGAG. Its protein is CASSRLRDGGNYNE. The CDR3, in full, reads CASSRLRDGGNYNEQFF.

Of note for this clone: Sequencing ends 3 residues short of the CDR3 end; the germline J gene provides the rest. The genes are TRBV4-2 and TRBJ2-7; D remains ambiguous. Germline values: CDR1 LGHNA, CDR2 YNFKEQ. The CDR3 length is 13 residues. V was shortened by 1 base and J by 6 bases, with 10 bases between the two germline ends. Partial CDR3 DNA: TGTGCCAGCAGCCAAGCAGTGTATGGCGAG. Its translation: CASSQAVYGE. The entire CDR3 sequence reads CASSQAVYGEQYF.

Note on this clone: The read halts 3 residues ahead of the CDR3 end, with the missing end drawn from the germline J gene. V gene TRBV10-2 combines with J gene TRBJ2-7; D remains unclear. V was pared by 6 bases and J by 0 bases, with 12 bases between. The CDR3 totals 14 residues. Germline V gives CDR1 WSHSY, CDR2 SAAADI. The DNA read from the CDR3 is TGCGCCAGCAGCGGGTTTACGAGCTCCTACGAG. This sequence encodes CASSGFTSSYE. The full CDR3 is CASSGFTSSYEQYF.

In regard to this clone: The CDR3 end is not reached by the read, which stops 3 residues before it; the germline J gene fills it in. The chain uses TRBV28 and TRBJ1-4; tentative D call: TRBD1 (5 bases). The CDR3 has 15 amino acids. Trimming took 4 bases from V and 4 from J, leaving 13 bases between them. Germline loops: CDR1 MDHEN, CDR2 SYDVKM. The CDR3 DNA, read in part, is TGTGCCAGCAGTTCACCACAGGTCCTTAATGAAAAA. Protein: CASSSPQVLNEK. The whole CDR3 sequence reads CASSSPQVLNEKLFF. Drawing the rest from reference TRBV28 and TRBJ1-4, the complete variable domain is DVKVTQSSRYLVKRTGEKVFLECVQDMDHENMFWYRQDPGLGLRLIYFSYDVKMKEKGDIPEGYSVSREKKERFSLILESASTNQTSMYLCASSSPQVLNEKLFFGSGTQLSVL.

Note on this clone: The sequence runs out 3 residues before the end of the CDR3; the remainder is reconstructed from the germline J gene. This chain uses TRBV13 with TRBJ2-5; 11 nucleotides agree with TRBD2. The CDR3 length is 20 residues. V dropped 4 bases and J dropped 4; count of bases not matched to a gene: 20. The V gene's germline CDR1 is PRHDT and CDR2 FYEKMQ (reference sequence). Partial CDR3 DNA: TGTGCCAGCAGCTCGACCGCCTCGGGACTAGCGGTCGCTAGTGGAGAGACC. Encoded protein: CASSSTASGLAVASGET. The CDR3 as a whole reads CASSSTASGLAVASGETQYF.

A remark on this clone: The missing CDR3 end, 3 residues past where the read stops, is filled in from the germline J gene. The chain uses TRBV23-1 and TRBJ1-2, with 12 nucleotides matching TRBD1. TRBV23-1 is designated an ORF whose function remains uncertain. V was clipped by 2 bases and J by 5 bases; unmatched bases: 9. This CDR3 is 17 amino acids long. The covered CDR3 bases are TGCGCCAGCAGTCAAGTTGGGACAGGGGGCTCTCGGTATGGC. Translated: CASSQVGTGGSRYG. The CDR3 as a whole reads CASSQVGTGGSRYGYTF.

In regard to this clone: The missing CDR3 end, 3 residues past where the read stops, is filled in from the germline J gene. The chain combines TRBV5-1 with TRBJ1-3, with a weak D call TRBD1 (6 bases). The CDR3 spans 13 residues. Germline CDR1 SGHRS, CDR2 YFSETQ. V was pared by 2 bases and J by 7 bases, with 10 bases between. The covered CDR3 bases are TGCGCCAGCAGCTTAGTAACAGGGAACACC. It translates to CASSLVTGNT. The CDR3 in full is CASSLVTGNTIYF.

As regards this clone: The read comes to an end 3 residues before the CDR3 does, leaving the germline J gene to fill in the end. The chain uses TRBV7-3 and TRBJ2-2; 7 nucleotides align to TRBD1. The CDR3 is made up of 16 amino acids. Looked up from germline, CDR1 is SGHTA and CDR2 is FQGTGA. V shed 1 base, J shed 1 base, and the junction held 3 bases outside the gene matches. The sequenced part of the CDR3 DNA is TGTGCCAGCAGCTTAAGCAGACAGGGGAACACCGGGGAG. Residues: CASSLSRQGNTGE. The entire CDR3 protein is CASSLSRQGNTGELFF.

As to this clone: The CDR3 end falls 3 residues outside the read, so it is completed with the germline J gene. The rearrangement uses TRBV5-3 and TRBJ2-5; D may match TRBD1 or TRBD2 (5 bases each). TRBV5-3 carries the ORF label, with uncertain function. The CDR3 loop spans 13 amino acids. The CDR3: CARFGERGDTQYF. The sequenced part of the CDR3 DNA is TGTGCCAGATTCGGAGAGAGGGGAGATACC.

In regard to this clone: The read halts 3 residues ahead of the CDR3 end, with the missing end drawn from the germline J gene. The chain combines TRBV5-4 with TRBJ2-7, with D possibly being TRBD1 (5 bases). V was shortened by 0 bases and J by 3 bases, with 13 bases between the two germline ends. The CDR3 extends over 15 amino acids. The germline CDR1 and CDR2 sequences are SGHNT and YYREEE (reference sequence). The CDR3 sequence is CASSLVGRADYEQYF. CDR3 DNA, as far as it was read: TGTGCCAGCAGCTTGGTAGGCAGGGCAGACTACGAG.

Worth noting for this clone: The CDR3 end falls 3 residues outside the read, so it is completed with the germline J gene. The V gene is TRBV19, the J gene TRBJ2-7; TRBD1 matches at 7 bases. Trimming cost V 7 bases and J 0 bases; bases outside gene matches: 12. The CDR3 consists of 16 residues. Germline CDR1 and CDR2: LNHDA and SQIVND (reference sequence). CDR3 DNA (partial): TGTGCCAGTAAAGGGACAGCATCCCCCTCCTCCTACGAG. This sequence encodes CASKGTASPSSYE. The whole CDR3 reads CASKGTASPSSYEQYF.

About this clone: Coverage ceases 3 residues before the CDR3 finishes, and the germline J gene fills in the end. This chain joins TRBV20-1 and TRBJ2-7; D might be TRBD1 (5 bases). Between the trimmed V and J ends, which lost 0 bases and 2 bases, there was a span of 11 bases. The CDR3 is 14 residues long. Germline CDR1 and CDR2: DFQATT and SNEGSKA (reference sequence). The DNA read from the CDR3 is TGCAGTGCTAGAGACGTGGACAAGACCTACGAG. It specifies CSARDVDKTYE. The entire CDR3 sequence reads CSARDVDKTYEQYF.

For this clone: The read ends 3 residues before the CDR3 terminus; that terminus is restored from the germline J gene. The chain links TRBV2 to TRBJ1-1, with D uncertain. The CDR3 totals 14 residues. Germline values: CDR1 SNHLY, CDR2 FYNNEI. Trimming cost V 2 bases and J 7 bases, with 14 bases left between them. The CDR3 is CASSERVAGGEAFF. CDR3 DNA, as far as it was read: TGTGCCAGCAGTGAAAGGGTGGCGGGAGGTGAA.

With regard to this clone: From the germline J gene comes the end of the CDR3, since the read stops 3 residues before it. The chain combines TRBV5-1 with TRBJ2-5; tentative D call: TRBD1 (6 bases). The V end was cut by 4 bases, the J end by 3 bases, with 13 bases between. The CDR3 is 14 residues long. Germline V gene sequence: CDR1 SGHRS, CDR2 YFSETQ. CDR3 DNA (partial): TGCGCCAGCAGCCTTCAGGGGATGGAAGAGACC. Its translation: CASSLQGMEET. In full, the CDR3 reads CASSLQGMEETQYF.

A word on this clone: The missing CDR3 end, 3 residues past where the read stops, is filled in from the germline J gene. The rearrangement joins TRBV19 to TRBJ2-7, with D possibly TRBD1 on 6 matching bases. The CDR3 length is 14 residues. The V gene's germline CDR1 is LNHDA and CDR2 SQIVND (reference sequence). The germline V and J ends were trimmed by 5 bases and 2 bases, with 13 bases remaining between them. CDR3 region: CASSQGTETYEQYF. Incomplete CDR3 DNA: TGTGCCAGTAGTCAGGGGACGGAGACCTACGAG. The full variable domain, with the rest looked up from reference TRBV19 and TRBJ2-7, is DGGITQSPKYLFRKEGQNVTLSCEQNLNHDAMYWYRQDPGQGLRLIYYSQIVNDFQKGDIAEGYSVSREKKESFPLTVTSAQKNPTAFYLCASSQGTETYEQYFGPGTRLTVT.

Regarding this clone: The CDR3 end falls 3 residues outside the read, so it is completed with the germline J gene. This chain links TRBV13 with TRBJ1-1; D remains unclear. The CDR3 totals 17 residues. The germline gives CDR1 PRHDT, CDR2 FYEKMQ (reference sequence). The V end lost 6 bases, the J end lost 0 bases, and 20 bases lay between the germline ends. CDR3 sequence reads: CASSYYVGLGMNTEAFF. The sequenced part of the CDR3 DNA is TGTGCCAGCAGTTACTATGTCGGCCTAGGAATGAACACTGAA.

Worth noting for this clone: The CDR3 is cut off 3 residues early in the read; its end comes from the germline J gene. The V and J genes are TRBV5-1 and TRBJ2-1, with D maybe TRBD2 (5 bases). CDR1 is SGHRS, CDR2 YFSETQ, per germline. There are 15 residues in the CDR3. V was trimmed by 4 bases and J by 8 bases, leaving 19 bases between them. The part of the CDR3 DNA that was read is TGCGCCAGCAGCGTGGACTCCCCGCAACTCGATGAG. This encodes CASSVDSPQLDE. The entire CDR3 reads CASSVDSPQLDEQFF.

Details on this clone: The read is 3 residues too short to cover the CDR3 end, so that end is filled in from the germline J gene. This chain connects TRBV10-3 to TRBJ2-1; D ambiguous. From germline, CDR1 is ENHRY and CDR2 SYGVKD. The length of the CDR3 is 13 residues. The ends were cut back, 4 bases at V and 5 bases at J, with 9 bases in the middle. CDR3 sequence reads: CAISVGGNNEQFF. Partial CDR3 DNA: TGTGCCATCAGTGTAGGCGGTAACAATGAG.

As for this clone: The read gets to within 3 residues of the CDR3 end, and the germline J gene fills in the rest. The chain recombines TRBV7-9 with TRBJ1-4; 7 bases are shared with TRBD1. The CDR3 loop spans 15 amino acids. Germline trimming cut 1 base from V and 8 bases from J; bases unmatched to any gene: 7. Germline CDR1 reads SEHNR; CDR2 reads FQNEAQ (reference sequence). This chain's CDR3 is CASSLGTGVKEKLFF. The part of the CDR3 DNA that was read is TGTGCCAGCAGCTTAGGGACAGGTGTAAAAGAAAAA. Complete variable domain (other parts from reference TRBV7-9 and TRBJ1-4): DTGVSQNPRHKITKRGQNVTFRCDPISEHNRLYWYRQTLGQGPEFLTYFQNEAQLEKSRLLSDRFSAERPKGSFSTLEIQRTEQGDSAMYLCASSLGTGVKEKLFFGSGTQLSVL.

A note on this clone: The read stops 3 residues short of the end of the CDR3; the missing end is completed from the germline J gene. This chain uses TRBV11-1 with TRBJ2-5, with 11 bases lining up with TRBD2. Germline CDR1 SGHAT, CDR2 FQDESV (reference sequence). V was pared by 5 bases and J by 3 bases, with 2 bases of the junction left unmatched. This CDR3 is built from 14 residues. The covered CDR3 bases are TGTGCCAGCAGCCTACTAGCGGGAGAAGAGACC. Its translation: CASSLLAGEET. The CDR3 in full is CASSLLAGEETQYF.

Worth noting for this clone: The CDR3 is cut off 3 residues early in the read; its end comes from the germline J gene. The chain employs TRBV5-1 and TRBJ1-2; D perhaps matches TRBD1 (5 bases). This CDR3 region has 14 residues. CDR1 is SGHRS and CDR2 is YFSETQ in the germline V gene. CDR3 in amino acids: CASSFQEGGDDYTF. Partial CDR3 DNA: TGCGCCAGCAGCTTTCAGGAGGGCGGGGACGAC.

As to this clone: The read comes to an end 3 residues before the CDR3 does, leaving the germline J gene to fill in the end. The rearrangement links TRBV5-1 to TRBJ2-7; TRBD2 matches at 8 bases. CDR1 is SGHRS, CDR2 YFSETQ, per germline. Trimming at V came to 4 bases and at J to 1 base, leaving 7 bases not matched to a gene. The CDR3 covers 15 residues. The part of the CDR3 DNA that was read is TGCGCCAGCAGCATAGGGACTAGTGAATCCTACGAG. It encodes CASSIGTSESYE. The whole CDR3 reads CASSIGTSESYEQYF. The whole variable domain, filled in from reference TRBV5-1 and TRBJ2-7, reads KAGVTQTPRYLIKTRGQQVTLSCSPISGHRSVSWYQQTPGQGLQFLFEYFSETQRNKGNFPGRFSGRQFSNSRSEMNVSTLELGDSALYLCASSIGTSESYEQYFGPGTRLTVT.

Concerning this clone itself: The CDR3 end lies 3 residues beyond the end of the read and is filled in from the germline J gene. This chain connects TRBV20-1 to TRBJ2-5, with D possibly matching TRBD2 (5 bases). Germline V gives CDR1 DFQATT, CDR2 SNEGSKA (reference sequence). Trimming cost V 6 bases and J 4 bases, with 12 bases left between them. The CDR3 covers 12 residues. CDR3 bases read: TGCAGTGCCGGCCCCGGGGTAGAGACC. It specifies CSAGPGVET. The full CDR3 protein is CSAGPGVETQYF.

Remarks on this clone: The read falls 3 residues short of the CDR3 end, and the missing part is taken from the germline J gene. The chain employs TRBV4-2 and TRBJ2-7; TRBD2 matches at 7 bases. The germline V gene has CDR1 LGHNA and CDR2 YNFKEQ. The junction had 4 bases not matched to a gene; V was cut back by 2 bases and J by 0 bases. The CDR3 sequence is 15 residues long. The covered CDR3 bases are TGTGCCAGCAGCCAAAACGGGGGGAACTCCTACGAG. Translation: CASSQNGGNSYE. The whole CDR3 sequence reads CASSQNGGNSYEQYF.

Turning to this clone: Read coverage stops 3 residues before the CDR3 terminus; the germline J gene supplies the remainder. The genes are TRBV18 and TRBJ2-4, with 8 bases that match TRBD1. The CDR3 covers 18 residues. Trimming cost V 2 bases and J 0 bases; bases outside gene matches: 9. Per germline, CDR1 KGHSH and CDR2 LQKENI. Partial CDR3 DNA: TGTGCCAGCTCACCATCAGGGGGCTACCTCCTAGCCAAAAACATT. It translates to CASSPSGGYLLAKNI. The CDR3 as a whole reads CASSPSGGYLLAKNIQYF.

With regard to this clone: The read finishes 3 residues shy of the CDR3 end, and the germline J gene is used to complete it. The genes are TRBV10-3 and TRBJ2-3; 9 bases line up with TRBD1. The CDR3 runs 16 residues. CDR1 ENHRY and CDR2 SYGVKD come from the germline V gene. V trimming: 0 bases; J trimming: 6 bases; junction bases outside the gene matches: 7. The DNA read from the CDR3 is TGTGCCATCAGTGAGTCGACGGACAGGGGTCTGGATACG. Its translation is CAISESTDRGLDT. The full CDR3 reads CAISESTDRGLDTQYF.

A remark on this clone: The CDR3 end is not reached by the read, which stops 3 residues before it; the germline J gene fills it in. This chain joins TRBV19 and TRBJ2-4, with D tentatively TRBD1 (5 bases). The CDR3 totals 20 residues. CDR1 and CDR2 from the germline V gene are LNHDA and SQIVND (reference sequence). The CDR3 here is CASSIDSSPVFSDKGYGQYF. The sequenced part of the CDR3 DNA is TGTGCCAGTAGTATAGATTCGTCCCCCGTTTTCTCGGACAAGGGCTATGGT. Full variable domain (outside the CDR3, taken from reference TRBV19 and TRBJ2-4): DGGITQSPKYLFRKEGQNVTLSCEQNLNHDAMYWYRQDPGQGLRLIYYSQIVNDFQKGDIAEGYSVSREKKESFPLTVTSAQKNPTAFYLCASSIDSSPVFSDKGYGQYFGAGTRLSVL.